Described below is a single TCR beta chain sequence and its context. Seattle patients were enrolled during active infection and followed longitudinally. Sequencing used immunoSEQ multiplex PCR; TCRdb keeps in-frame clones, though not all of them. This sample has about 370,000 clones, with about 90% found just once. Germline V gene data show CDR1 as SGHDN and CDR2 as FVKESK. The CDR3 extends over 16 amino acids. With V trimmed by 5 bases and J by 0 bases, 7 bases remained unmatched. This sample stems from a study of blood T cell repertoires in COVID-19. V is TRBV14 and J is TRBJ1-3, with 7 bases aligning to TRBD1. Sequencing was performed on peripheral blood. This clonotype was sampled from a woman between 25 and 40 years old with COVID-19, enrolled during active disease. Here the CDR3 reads CASSLWTGHSGNTIYF. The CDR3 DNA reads TGTGCCAGCAGCTTATGGACAGGCCACTCTGGAAACACCATATATTTT.